This TCR beta chain was sequenced during a study of beta chain features in type 1 diabetes. Study conclusions and caveats: Moderate but significant shortening of TCRB CDR3s was recorded in all four CD4+ subsets from Type 1 diabetes patients.

This clone came up a few times. Its target is unknown. This CDR3 contains 15 residues. Germline V gene sequence: CDR1 MGHDK, CDR2 SYGVNS. Trimming removed 1 base at V and 3 bases at J, with 12 bases between. Sequenced material consisted of expressed TCRB transcripts (all of the isolated RNA was reverse transcribed). TCRdb's copy holds only in-frame clones and misses some; the assay was immunoSEQ multiplex PCR. The sample lists over 150,000 clones, over 6% occurring once. The receptor's source is a man aged 18 to 30 with type 1 diabetes. Sequencing was done on a sample of central memory CD4+ T cells from blood. V and J are TRBV25-1 and TRBJ1-1, with a tentative D call TRBD1 (5 bases). The CDR3 DNA sequence: TGTGCCAGCAGTGAATGGGGCCTGACGTACACTGAAGCTTTCTTT. The encoded protein is CASSEWGLTYTEAFF.